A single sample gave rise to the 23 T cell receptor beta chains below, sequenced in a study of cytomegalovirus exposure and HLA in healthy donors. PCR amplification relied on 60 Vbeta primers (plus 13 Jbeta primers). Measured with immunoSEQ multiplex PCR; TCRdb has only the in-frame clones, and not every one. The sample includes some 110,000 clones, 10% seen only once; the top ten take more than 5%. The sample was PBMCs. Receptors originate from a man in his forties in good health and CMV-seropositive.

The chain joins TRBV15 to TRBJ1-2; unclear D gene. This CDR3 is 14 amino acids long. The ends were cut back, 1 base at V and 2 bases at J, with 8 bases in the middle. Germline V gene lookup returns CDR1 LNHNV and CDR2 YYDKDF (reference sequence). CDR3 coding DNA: TGTGCCACCAGCAGAGTATCCGGGAACTATGGCTACACCTTC. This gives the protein CATSRVSGNYGYTF.

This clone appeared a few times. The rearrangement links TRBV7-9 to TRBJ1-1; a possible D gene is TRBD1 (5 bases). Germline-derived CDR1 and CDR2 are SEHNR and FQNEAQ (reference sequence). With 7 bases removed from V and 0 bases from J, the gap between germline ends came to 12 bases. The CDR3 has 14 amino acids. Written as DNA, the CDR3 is TGTGCCAGCACCTCCCTGGGGCTGAACACTGAAGCTTTCTTT. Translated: CASTSLGLNTEAFF.

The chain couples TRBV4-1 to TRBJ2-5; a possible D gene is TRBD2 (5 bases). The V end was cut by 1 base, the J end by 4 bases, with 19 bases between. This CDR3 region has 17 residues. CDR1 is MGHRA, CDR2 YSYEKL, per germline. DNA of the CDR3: TGCGCCAGCAGCCAAGGACCTACGCTTACTAGGCTAGAGACCCAGTACTTC. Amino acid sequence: CASSQGPTLTRLETQYF.

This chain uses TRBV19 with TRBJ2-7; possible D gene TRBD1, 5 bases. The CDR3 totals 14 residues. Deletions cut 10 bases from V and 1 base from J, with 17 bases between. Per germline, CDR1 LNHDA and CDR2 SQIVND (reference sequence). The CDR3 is CATRPPHRSYEQYF. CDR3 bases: TGTGCCACTCGCCCCCCTCACAGGTCCTACGAGCAGTACTTC.

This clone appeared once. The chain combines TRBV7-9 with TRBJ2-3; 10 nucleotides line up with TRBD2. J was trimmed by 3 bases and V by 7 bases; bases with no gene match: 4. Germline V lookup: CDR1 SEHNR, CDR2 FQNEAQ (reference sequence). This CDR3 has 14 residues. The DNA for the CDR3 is TGTGCCAGCACCATAGCGGGGGGAACAGATACGCAGTATTTT. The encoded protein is CASTIAGGTDTQYF. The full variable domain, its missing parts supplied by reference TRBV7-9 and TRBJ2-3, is DTGVSQNPRHKITKRGQNVTFRCDPISEHNRLYWYRQTLGQGPEFLTYFQNEAQLEKSRLLSDRFSAERPKGSFSTLEIQRTEQGDSAMYLCASTIAGGTDTQYFGPGTRLTVL.

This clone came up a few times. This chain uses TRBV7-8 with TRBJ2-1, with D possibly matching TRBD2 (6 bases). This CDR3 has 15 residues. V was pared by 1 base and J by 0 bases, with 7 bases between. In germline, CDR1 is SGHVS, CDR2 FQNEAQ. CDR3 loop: CASSLEGGSYNEQFF. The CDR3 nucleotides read TGTGCCAGCAGCTTAGAGGGAGGCTCCTACAATGAGCAGTTCTTC.

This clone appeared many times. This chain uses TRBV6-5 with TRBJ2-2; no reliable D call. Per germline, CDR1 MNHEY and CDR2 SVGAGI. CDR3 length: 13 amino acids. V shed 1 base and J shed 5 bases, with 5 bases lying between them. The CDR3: CASSYFETGELFF. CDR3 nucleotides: TGTGCCAGCAGTTACTTTGAGACCGGGGAGCTGTTTTTT.

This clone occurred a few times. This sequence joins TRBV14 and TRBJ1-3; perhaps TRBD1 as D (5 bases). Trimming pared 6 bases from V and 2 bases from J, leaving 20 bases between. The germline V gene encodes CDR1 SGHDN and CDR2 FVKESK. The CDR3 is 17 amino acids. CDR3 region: CASSPQGLSAAGNTIYF. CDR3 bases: TGTGCCAGCAGTCCCCAGGGACTGTCGGCGGCTGGAAACACCATATATTTT.

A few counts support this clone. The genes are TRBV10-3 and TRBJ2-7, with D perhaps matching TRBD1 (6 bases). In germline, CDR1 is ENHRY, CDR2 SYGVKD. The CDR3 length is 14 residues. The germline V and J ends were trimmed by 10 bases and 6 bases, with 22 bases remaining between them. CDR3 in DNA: TGTGCCAGCACCCCGACAGGCCCTCGGGCCGAGCAGTACTTC. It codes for CASTPTGPRAEQYF.

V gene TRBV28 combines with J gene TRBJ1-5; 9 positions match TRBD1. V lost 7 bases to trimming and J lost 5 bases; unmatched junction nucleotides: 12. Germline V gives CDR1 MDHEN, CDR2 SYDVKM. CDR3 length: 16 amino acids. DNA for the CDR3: TGTGCCAGCAACTCGGATGGACAGGGGCCGTATCAGCCCCAGCATTTT. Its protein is CASNSDGQGPYQPQHF.

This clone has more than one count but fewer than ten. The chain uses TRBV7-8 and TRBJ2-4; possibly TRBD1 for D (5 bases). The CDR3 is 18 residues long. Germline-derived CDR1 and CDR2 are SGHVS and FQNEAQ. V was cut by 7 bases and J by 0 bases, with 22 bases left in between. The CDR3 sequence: CASTLSRAPTGAKNIQYF. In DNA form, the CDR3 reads TGTGCCAGCACCCTATCCAGGGCACCAACCGGAGCCAAAAACATTCAGTACTTC.

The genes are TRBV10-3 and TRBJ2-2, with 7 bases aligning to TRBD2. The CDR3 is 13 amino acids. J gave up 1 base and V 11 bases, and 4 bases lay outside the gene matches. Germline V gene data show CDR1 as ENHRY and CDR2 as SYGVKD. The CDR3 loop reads CASQRENTGELFF. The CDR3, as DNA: TGTGCCTCCCAGCGGGAGAACACCGGGGAGCTGTTTTTT.

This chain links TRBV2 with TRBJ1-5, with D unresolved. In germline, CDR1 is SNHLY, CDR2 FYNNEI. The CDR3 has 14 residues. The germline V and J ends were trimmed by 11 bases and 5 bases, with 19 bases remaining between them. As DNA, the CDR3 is TGTGCCGCGGCAGCCAGACGGGATGATCAGCCCCAGCATTTT. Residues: CAAAARRDDQPQHF.

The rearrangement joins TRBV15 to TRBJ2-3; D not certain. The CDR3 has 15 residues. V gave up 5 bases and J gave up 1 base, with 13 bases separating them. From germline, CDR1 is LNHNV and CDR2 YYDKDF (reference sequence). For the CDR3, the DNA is TGTGCCACCAGCCCGGGTTTGTATGGCACAGATACGCAGTATTTT. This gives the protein CATSPGLYGTDTQYF.

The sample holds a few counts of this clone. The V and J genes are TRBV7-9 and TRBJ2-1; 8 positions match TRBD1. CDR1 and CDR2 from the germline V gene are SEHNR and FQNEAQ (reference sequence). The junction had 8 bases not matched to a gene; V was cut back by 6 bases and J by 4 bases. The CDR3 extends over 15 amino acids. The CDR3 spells CASSRDRGVYNEQFF. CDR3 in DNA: TGTGCCAGCAGTCGAGACAGGGGAGTTTACAATGAGCAGTTCTTC.

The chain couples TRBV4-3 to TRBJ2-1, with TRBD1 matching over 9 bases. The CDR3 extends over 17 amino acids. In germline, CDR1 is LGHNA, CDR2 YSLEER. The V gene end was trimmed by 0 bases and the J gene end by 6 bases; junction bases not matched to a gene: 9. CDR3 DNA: TGCGCCAGCAGCCAAGATTCGCGGACAGGGGAAAGCAATGAGCAGTTCTTC. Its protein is CASSQDSRTGESNEQFF.

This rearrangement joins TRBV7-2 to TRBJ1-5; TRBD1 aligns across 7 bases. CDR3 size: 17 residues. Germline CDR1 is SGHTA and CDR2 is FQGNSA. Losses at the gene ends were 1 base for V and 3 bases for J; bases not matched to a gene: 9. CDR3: CASSLEATGNLNQPQHF. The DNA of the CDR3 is TGTGCCAGCAGCTTAGAGGCGACAGGGAATCTCAATCAGCCCCAGCATTTT. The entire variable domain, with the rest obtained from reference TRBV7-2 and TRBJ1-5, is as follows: GAGVSQSPSNKVTEKGKDVELRCDPISGHTALYWYRQSLGQGLEFLIYFQGNSAPDKSGLPSDRFSAERTGGSVSTLTIQRTQQEDSAVYLCASSLEATGNLNQPQHFGDGTRLSIL.

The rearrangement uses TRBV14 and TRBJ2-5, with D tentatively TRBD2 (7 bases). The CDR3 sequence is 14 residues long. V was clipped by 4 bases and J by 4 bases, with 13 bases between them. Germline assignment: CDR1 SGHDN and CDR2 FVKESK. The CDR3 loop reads CASSPWGGGETQYF. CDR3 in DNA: TGTGCCAGCAGCCCTTGGGGAGGGGGAGAGACCCAGTACTTC.

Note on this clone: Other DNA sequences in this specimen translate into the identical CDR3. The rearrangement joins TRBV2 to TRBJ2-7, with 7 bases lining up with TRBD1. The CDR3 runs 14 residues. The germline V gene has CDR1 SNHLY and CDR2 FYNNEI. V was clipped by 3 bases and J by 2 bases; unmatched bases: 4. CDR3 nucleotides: TGTGCCAGCAGTGACCGGGACAGAACCTACGAGCAGTACTTC. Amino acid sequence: CASSDRDRTYEQYF.

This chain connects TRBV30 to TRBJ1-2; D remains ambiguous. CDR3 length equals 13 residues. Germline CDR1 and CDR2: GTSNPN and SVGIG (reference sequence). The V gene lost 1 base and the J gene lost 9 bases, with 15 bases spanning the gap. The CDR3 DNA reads TGTGCCTGGAGTGACCCCCAGCTACTAAGCTACACCTTC. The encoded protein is CAWSDPQLLSYTF.

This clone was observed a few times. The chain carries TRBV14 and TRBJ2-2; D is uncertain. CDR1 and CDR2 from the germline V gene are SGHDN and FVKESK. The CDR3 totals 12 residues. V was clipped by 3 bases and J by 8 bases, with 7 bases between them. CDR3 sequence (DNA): TGTGCCAGCAGCCAGTATGTTGGGGAGCTGTTTTTT. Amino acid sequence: CASSQYVGELFF.

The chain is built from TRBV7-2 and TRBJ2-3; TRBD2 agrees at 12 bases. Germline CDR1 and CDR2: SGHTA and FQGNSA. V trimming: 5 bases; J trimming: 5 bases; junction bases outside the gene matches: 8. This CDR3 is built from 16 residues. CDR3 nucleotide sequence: TGTGCCAGCAGCGCTCGACTAGCGGGAGCGAAAGATACGCAGTATTTT. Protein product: CASSARLAGAKDTQYF.

CDR3 bases: TGTGCCAGTAGTAGTACTAGCGGGAACACCGGGGAGCTGTTTTTT. It is translated as CASSSTSGNTGELFF. The chain has TRBV19 and TRBJ2-2, with 8 bases aligning to TRBD2. The CDR3 runs to 15 residues. After removal of 4 bases from V and 1 base from J, the junction contained 2 bases not matched to a gene. Looked up from germline, CDR1 is LNHDA and CDR2 is SQIVND (reference sequence).